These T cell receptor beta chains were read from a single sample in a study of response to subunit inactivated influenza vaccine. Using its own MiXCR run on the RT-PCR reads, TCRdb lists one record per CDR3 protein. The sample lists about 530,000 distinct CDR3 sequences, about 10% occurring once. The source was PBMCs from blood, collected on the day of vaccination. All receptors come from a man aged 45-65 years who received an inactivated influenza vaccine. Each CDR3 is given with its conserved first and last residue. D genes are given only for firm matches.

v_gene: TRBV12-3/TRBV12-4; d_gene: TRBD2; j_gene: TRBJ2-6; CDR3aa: CASSSGLAGANVLTF
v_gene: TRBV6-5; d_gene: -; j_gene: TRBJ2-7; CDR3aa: CASSYMSLTRAGDSYEQYF
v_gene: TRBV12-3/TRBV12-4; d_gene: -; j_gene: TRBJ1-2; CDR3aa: CASSLGTIGYTF
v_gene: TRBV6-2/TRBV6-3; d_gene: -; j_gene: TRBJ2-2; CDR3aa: CASGIGTRDGTGELFF
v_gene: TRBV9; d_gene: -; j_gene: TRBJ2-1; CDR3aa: CASSSRTYNEQFF
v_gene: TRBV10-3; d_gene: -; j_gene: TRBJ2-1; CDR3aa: CAISRTGKSYNEQFF
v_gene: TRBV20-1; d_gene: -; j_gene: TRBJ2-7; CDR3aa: CSARDSQRRGYEQYF
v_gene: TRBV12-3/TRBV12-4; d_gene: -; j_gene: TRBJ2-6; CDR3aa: CASSLSGANVLTF
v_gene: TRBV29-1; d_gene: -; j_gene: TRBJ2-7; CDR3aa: CSVEVTYEQYF
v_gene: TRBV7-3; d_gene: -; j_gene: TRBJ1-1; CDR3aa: CASSSYVGTEAFF
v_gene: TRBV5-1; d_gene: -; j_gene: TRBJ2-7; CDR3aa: CASSLLGDGYEQYF
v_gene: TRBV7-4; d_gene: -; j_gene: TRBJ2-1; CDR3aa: CASGLGQLKSYNEQFF
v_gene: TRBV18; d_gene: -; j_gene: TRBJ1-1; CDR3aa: CASSWDQTNTEAFF
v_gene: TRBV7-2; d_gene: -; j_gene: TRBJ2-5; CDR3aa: CASSLGVQGRETQYF
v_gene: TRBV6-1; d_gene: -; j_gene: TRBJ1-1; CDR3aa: CASSEAYRNTEAFF
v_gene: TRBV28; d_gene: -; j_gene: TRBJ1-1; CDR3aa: CASSLPEARAFF
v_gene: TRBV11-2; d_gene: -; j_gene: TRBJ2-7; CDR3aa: CASSLEAGGQGYEQYF
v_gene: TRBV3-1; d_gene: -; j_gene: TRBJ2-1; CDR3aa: CASSQSFGLPVSSYNEQFF
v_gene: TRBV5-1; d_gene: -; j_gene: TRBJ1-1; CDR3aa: CASSSGGANTEAFF
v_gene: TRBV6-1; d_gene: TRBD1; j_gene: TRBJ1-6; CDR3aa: CASTQQGRLSYNSPLHF
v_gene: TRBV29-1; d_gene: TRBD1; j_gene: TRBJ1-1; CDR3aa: CSAGTANTEAFF
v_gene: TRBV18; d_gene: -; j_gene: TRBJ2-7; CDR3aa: CASSLRGDSYEQYF
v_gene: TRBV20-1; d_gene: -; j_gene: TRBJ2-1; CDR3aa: CSARMTTYNEQFF
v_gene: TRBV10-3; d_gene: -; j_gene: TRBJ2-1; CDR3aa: CAISEQGNYNEQFF
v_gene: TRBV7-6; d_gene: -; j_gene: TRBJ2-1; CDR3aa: CASSTPYRDSSYNEQFF
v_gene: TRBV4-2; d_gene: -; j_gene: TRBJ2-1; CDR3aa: CASSPLTGTDNNNEQFF
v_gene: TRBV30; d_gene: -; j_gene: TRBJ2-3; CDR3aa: CAWTRTTLTDTQYF
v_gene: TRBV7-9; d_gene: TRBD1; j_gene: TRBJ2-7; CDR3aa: CASSAGQEDYEQYF
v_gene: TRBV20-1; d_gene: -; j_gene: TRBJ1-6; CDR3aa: CSATSDSGIYNSPLHF
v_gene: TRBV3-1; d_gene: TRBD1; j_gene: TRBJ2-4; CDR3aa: CASSQRTGLNIQYF
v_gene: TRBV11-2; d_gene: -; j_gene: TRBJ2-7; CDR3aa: CASSLDLRGPKVVEQYF
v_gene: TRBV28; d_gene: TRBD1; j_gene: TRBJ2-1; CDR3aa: CASGQGSTYNEQFF
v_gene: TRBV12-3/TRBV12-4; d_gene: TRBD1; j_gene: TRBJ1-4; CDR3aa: CASSYQGAQEKLFF
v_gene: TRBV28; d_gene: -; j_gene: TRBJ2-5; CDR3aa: CASSLGAHREQETQYF
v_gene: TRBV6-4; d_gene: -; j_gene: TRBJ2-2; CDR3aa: CASSASPGTGELFF
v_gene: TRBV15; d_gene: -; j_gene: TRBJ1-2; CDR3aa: CATRRMGLVGGYTF
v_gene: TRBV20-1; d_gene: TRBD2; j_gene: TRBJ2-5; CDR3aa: CSARDQTSGNQETQYF
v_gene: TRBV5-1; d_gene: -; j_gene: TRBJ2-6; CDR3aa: CASSLDALLGANVLTF
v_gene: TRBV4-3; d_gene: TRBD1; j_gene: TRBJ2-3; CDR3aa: CASSQLGQGPSTDTQYF
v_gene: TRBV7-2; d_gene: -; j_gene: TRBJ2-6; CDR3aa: CASSLRDSGANVLTF
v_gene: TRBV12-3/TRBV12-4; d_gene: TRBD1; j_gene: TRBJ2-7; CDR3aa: CASSLGQGHNEQYF
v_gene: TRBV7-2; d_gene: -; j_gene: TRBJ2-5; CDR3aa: CASSLADWETQYF
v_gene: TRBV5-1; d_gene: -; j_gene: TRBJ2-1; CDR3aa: CASSLEQGRGIYEQFF
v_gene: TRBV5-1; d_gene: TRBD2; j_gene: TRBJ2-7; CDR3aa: CASSSGTSGYEQYF
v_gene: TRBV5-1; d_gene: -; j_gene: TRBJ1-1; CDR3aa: CASSLTPGADMNTEAFF
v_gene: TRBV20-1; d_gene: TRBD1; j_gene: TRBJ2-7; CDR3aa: CSARDRDREVSYEQYF
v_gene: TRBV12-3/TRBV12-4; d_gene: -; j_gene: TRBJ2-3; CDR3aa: CASSYLADTQYF
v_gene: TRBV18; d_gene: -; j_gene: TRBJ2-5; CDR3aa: CASSPLPGLQETQYF
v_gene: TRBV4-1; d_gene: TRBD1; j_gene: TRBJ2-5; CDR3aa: CASSHRQGGETQYF
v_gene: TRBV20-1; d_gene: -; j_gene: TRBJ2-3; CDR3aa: CSASGQPTRSTDTQYF
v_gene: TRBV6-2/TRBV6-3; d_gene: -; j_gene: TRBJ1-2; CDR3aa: CASISGDGYGYTF
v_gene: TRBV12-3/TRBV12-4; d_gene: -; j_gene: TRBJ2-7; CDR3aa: CASSLRQGRFYEQYF
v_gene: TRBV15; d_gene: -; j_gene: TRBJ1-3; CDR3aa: CATSRARDPGNTIYF
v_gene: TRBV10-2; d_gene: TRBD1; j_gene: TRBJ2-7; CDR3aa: CASMDRGSSYEQYF
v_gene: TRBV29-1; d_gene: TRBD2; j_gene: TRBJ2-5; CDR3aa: CSVDQRLRGGAWAQYF
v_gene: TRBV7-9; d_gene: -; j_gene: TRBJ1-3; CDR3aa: CASSPWVSGTGNTIYF
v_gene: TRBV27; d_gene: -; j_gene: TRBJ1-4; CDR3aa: CASSRRGGPSNEKLFF
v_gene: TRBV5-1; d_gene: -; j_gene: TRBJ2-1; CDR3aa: CASSADRPTYNEQFF
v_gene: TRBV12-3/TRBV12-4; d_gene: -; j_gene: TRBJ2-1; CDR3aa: CASSLRGTNNEQFF
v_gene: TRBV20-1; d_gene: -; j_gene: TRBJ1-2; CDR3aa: CSAREASTVENTF